A single T cell receptor (beta chain) is shown here with its context. This entry is derived from a study of identical twins. TCRdb independently ran MiXCR on the 5' RACE reads; one entry per CDR3 protein. The top ten clones hold about 3% of a sample with around 250,000 distinct CDR3 sequences, about 8.3% of them seen once. The CDR3 sequence is 14 residues long. Trimming cost V 7 bases and J 4 bases, with 13 bases left between them. These same data were also listed under a study on yellow fever vaccine responses in identical twins.

The receptor was derived from a woman aged 18-35 years in good health. What was sequenced was CD8+ T cells sorted from blood. J is TRBJ2-2 and V is TRBV12-3 or TRBV12-4; D perhaps matches TRBD2 (6 bases). The DNA of the CDR3 is TGTGCCAGCAATCCAAAAGCGGGCACCGGGGAGCTGTTTTTT. It is translated as CASNPKAGTGELFF.